The subject of this entry is one T cell receptor beta chain. Its antigen is still unknown. Healthy Caucasian individuals from Russia aged about 6 to 90 were enrolled as donors. These data originate in a study of blood T cells in healthy people across ages. Study results and caveats: Both naive CD4+ cell counts and diversity were greater in long-lived donors than in aged donors.

Primers used in a second PCR of about 6 to 11 cycles were a sample-barcoded 5' primer and a J-beta primer mix. TCRdb reprocessed the 5' RACE reads via MiXCR and lists one record per CDR3 protein. The sample has over 1,500,000 distinct CDR3 sequences, around 48% seen once. The sequence was collected from a woman aged 35 to 49 in good health. Input material: blood.

DNA for the CDR3: TGTGCCAGCAGACGACGATCCGGGACACCGAACGAGCAGTACTTC. The encoded protein is CASRRRSGTPNEQYF. This chain uses TRBV28 with TRBJ2-5; tentative D call: TRBD1 (6 bases). With the DNA end fitting TRBJ2-7 better, the J assignment may be wrong. Germline V CDR1 and CDR2: MDHEN, SYDVKM. This CDR3 has 15 residues.